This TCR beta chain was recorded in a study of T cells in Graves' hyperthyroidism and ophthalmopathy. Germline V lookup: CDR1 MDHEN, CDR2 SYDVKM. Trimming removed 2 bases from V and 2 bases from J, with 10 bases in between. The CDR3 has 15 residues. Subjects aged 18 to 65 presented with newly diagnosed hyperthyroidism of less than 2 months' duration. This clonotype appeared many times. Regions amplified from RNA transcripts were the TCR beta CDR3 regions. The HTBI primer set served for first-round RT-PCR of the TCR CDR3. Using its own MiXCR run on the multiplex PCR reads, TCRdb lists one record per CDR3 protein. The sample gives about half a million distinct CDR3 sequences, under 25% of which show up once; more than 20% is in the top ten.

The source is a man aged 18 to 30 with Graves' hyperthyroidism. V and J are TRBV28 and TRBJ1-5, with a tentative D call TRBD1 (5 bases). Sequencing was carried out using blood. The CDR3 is CASSLGPGGNQPQHF. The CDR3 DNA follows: TGTGCCAGCAGTTTAGGGCCGGGGGGCAATCAGCCCCAGCATTTT.